The 10 T cell receptor beta chains reported below all come from one sample, sequenced in a study of cytotoxic CD8 clonotypes in ibrutinib-treated CLL. The data were produced by immunoSEQ multiplex PCR, yet TCRdb's version contains in-frame clones alone and is incomplete. The table has about 130,000 clones, 70% to 90% seen once. This specimen consisted of PBMCs, obtained after 24 months of ibrutinib treatment. The receptors originated from a human donor with chronic lymphocytic leukemia.

The gene calls are TRBV14 and TRBJ2-2, with 7 bases identical to TRBD2. CDR1 SGHDN and CDR2 FVKESK come from the germline V gene. This CDR3 has 19 amino acids. V gave up 4 bases and J gave up 1 base; unmatched junction bases: 15. CDR3 region: CASSPLLAGVGGNTGELFF. CDR3 coding DNA: TGTGCCAGCAGCCCTCTTCTGGCGGGAGTTGGAGGGAACACCGGGGAGCTGTTTTTT.

The genes are TRBV10-3 and TRBJ2-3; 12 bases are shared with TRBD1. V shed 2 bases and J 3 bases; nucleotides not matched to a gene: 21. This CDR3 has 22 residues. Germline assignment: CDR1 ENHRY and CDR2 SYGVKD. This CDR3 reads CAISEPTAADGDRGRSTDTQYF. The CDR3 DNA is TGTGCCATCAGTGAGCCTACTGCTGCTGATGGGGACAGGGGGCGCAGTACAGATACGCAGTATTTT.

The chain carries TRBV28 and TRBJ2-7, with 7 positions matching TRBD1. CDR1 is MDHEN, CDR2 SYDVKM, per germline. This CDR3 contains 14 residues. With 4 bases clipped from V and 3 bases from J, the junction kept 6 bases outside the gene matches. CDR3 sequence (DNA): TGTGCCAGCAGTTGGGGTACAGGGGTCTACGAGCAGTACTTC. This translates into CASSWGTGVYEQYF.

This clone was recorded a few times. The chain links TRBV7-3 to TRBJ2-2; 7 nucleotides align to TRBD1. CDR3 length: 16 amino acids. The germline CDR1 and CDR2 sequences are SGHTA and FQGTGA. V lost 1 base, J lost 5 bases, and 7 bases stayed unmatched. The CDR3 DNA reads TGTGCCAGCAGCTTAAAGGCCGACAGGGAGACCGGGGAGCTGTTTTTT. Its protein product is CASSLKADRETGELFF.

The chain uses TRBV7-2 and TRBJ1-1; D gene ambiguous. Germline CDR1 is SGHTA and CDR2 is FQGNSA. V lost 6 bases, J lost 2 bases, and 10 bases lay in between. The CDR3 length is 13 residues. The CDR3 region has the DNA TGTGCCAGCAGGGGGAGGGTAAACACTGAAGCTTTCTTT. Protein sequence: CASRGRVNTEAFF. The entire variable domain, with the rest obtained from reference TRBV7-2 and TRBJ1-1, is as follows: GAGVSQSPSNKVTEKGKDVELRCDPISGHTALYWYRQSLGQGLEFLIYFQGNSAPDKSGLPSDRFSAERTGGSVSTLTIQRTQQEDSAVYLCASRGRVNTEAFFGQGTRLTVV.

The chain links TRBV15 to TRBJ1-3; D perhaps matches TRBD1 (5 bases). This CDR3 contains 16 residues. Germline CDR1 LNHNV, CDR2 YYDKDF (reference sequence). V was shortened by 3 bases and J by 0 bases, with 12 bases between the two germline ends. The CDR3 sequence: CATSSKKGSSGNTIYF. CDR3 sequence (DNA): TGTGCCACCAGCAGTAAAAAGGGGAGCTCTGGAAACACCATATATTTT.

This clone was recorded a few times. At one of its ends the junction is not consistent with the germline gene, which may arise from a read error. The chain couples TRBV11-2 to TRBJ1-2, with TRBD1 matching 7 bases. Looked up from germline, CDR1 is SGHAT and CDR2 is FQNNGV. The CDR3 covers 16 residues. CDR3 sequence reads: CASSPRDRVINDGYTF. DNA for the CDR3: TGTGCCAGCAGCCCCCGGGACAGAGTTATTAACGATGGCTACACCTTC.

This clone has only a few counts. CDR3 in DNA: TGTGCCAGCAGTGGGGGTCGCTCCTACAATGAGCAGTTCTTC. Amino acids: CASSGGRSYNEQFF. The chain recombines TRBV11-3 with TRBJ2-1; D may be TRBD1 or TRBD2 (5 bases each). This CDR3 spans 14 amino acids. The germline V gene encodes CDR1 SGHNT and CDR2 YENEEA. Trimming removed 6 bases at V and 0 bases at J, with 9 bases between. Together with reference TRBV11-3 and TRBJ2-1, the CDR3 gives the full variable domain: EAGVVQSPRYKIIEKKQPVAFWCNPISGHNTLYWYLQNLGQGPELLIRYENEEAVDDSQLPKDRFSAERLKGVDSTLKIQPAELGDSAVYLCASSGGRSYNEQFFGPGTRLTVL.

This clone has just a few counts. The chain recombines TRBV28 with TRBJ1-5, with D possibly TRBD1 on 6 matching bases. Germline V CDR1 and CDR2: MDHEN, SYDVKM. The CDR3 covers 15 residues. Trimming stripped 2 bases from V and 3 bases from J, with 11 bases between. CDR3 loop: CASSLLDRDNQPQHF. The CDR3 nucleotides are TGTGCCAGCAGTTTACTGGACAGAGACAATCAGCCCCAGCATTTT. Together with reference TRBV28 and TRBJ1-5, the CDR3 gives the full variable domain: DVKVTQSSRYLVKRTGEKVFLECVQDMDHENMFWYRQDPGLGLRLIYFSYDVKMKEKGDIPEGYSVSREKKERFSLILESASTNQTSMYLCASSLLDRDNQPQHFGDGTRLSIL.

V gene TRBV11-3 combines with J gene TRBJ2-1; D call uncertain. The germline V and J ends were trimmed by 2 bases and 2 bases, with 4 bases remaining between them. The CDR3 totals 13 residues. Germline-derived CDR1 and CDR2 are SGHNT and YENEEA. The CDR3 DNA is TGTGCCAGCAGCTTAACCGCCTACAATGAGCAGTTCTTC. Translation: CASSLTAYNEQFF.